A single T cell receptor (beta chain) is shown here with its context. This entry belongs to a study of response to subunit inactivated influenza vaccine. Per germline, CDR1 SGHAT and CDR2 FQDESV (reference sequence). The CDR3 consists of 19 residues. Trimming took 5 bases from V and 4 from J; bases not matched to a gene: 14. In TCRdb, the RT-PCR reads were re-called with MiXCR into one record per CDR3 protein. Among approximately 500,000 distinct CDR3 sequences listed, less than 25% were seen once. These same data were also listed under a study on T cells expressing NK-cell markers. Turning to that study: Libraries used 5'RACE template switching adding universal primer site and UMIs. Source material for TCR beta repertoires consisted of sorted CD3+CD56+NKG2C+, CD3+CD56+NKG2C- and CD3+CD56-NKG2C+ T cells. Several experiments added an anti-gamma-delta TCR antibody to sort only alpha-beta TCR T cells.

The V call is TRBV11-1, the J call TRBJ1-4; 12 positions match TRBD1. This TCR derives from a man between 45 and 60 years old who received an inactivated influenza vaccine. This specimen consisted of CD4+ T cells sorted from PBMCs, obtained 12 days after vaccination. DNA of the CDR3: TGTGCCAGCAGCCACCCCACAAGGGACAGGGGGCTCTATAATGAAAAACTGTTTTTT. The encoded protein is CASSHPTRDRGLYNEKLFF.